This is a list of T cell receptor beta chains from one sample in a study of shared clonotypes between healthy human individuals. Clones were read by immunoSEQ multiplex PCR, and TCRdb kept only the in-frame ones, dropping some. The repertoire holds about 2,500,000 clones, with approximately 90% as singletons. Material for sequencing was naive CD4+ T cells sorted from blood. These TCRs come from a man younger than 30 in good health. The CDR3 runs from the conserved cysteine through the conserved F or W. The order of the fields is D gene, J gene, V gene, clone size, CDR3 DNA, CDR3 protein. A D gene is named only where the DNA matches it firmly. The size of a clone is reported for some rows only, either as once, few or many, or as a class for expanded clones.

D: -; J: TRBJ2-7; V: TRBV15; size: -; DNA: TGTGCCACCAGCAGAGATCCAGGAACCTCCTACGAGCAGTACTTC; CDR3: CATSRDPGTSYEQYF
D: TRBD1; J: TRBJ2-2; V: TRBV9; size: -; DNA: TGTGCCAGCAGCGTAGCGGACAGGGGTCGGACCGGGGAGCTGTTTTTT; CDR3: CASSVADRGRTGELFF
D: -; J: TRBJ1-1; V: TRBV29-1; size: few; DNA: TGCAGCGTTGGGGTTATAGACATACAGAACACTGAAGCTTTCTTT; CDR3: CSVGVIDIQNTEAFF
D: -; J: TRBJ2-2; V: TRBV5-1; size: -; DNA: TGCGCCAGCAGCTCCTCCGGGTTGAGCGGTGGGGAGCTGTTTTTT; CDR3: CASSSSGLSGGELFF
D: -; J: TRBJ2-2; V: TRBV18; size: -; DNA: TGTGCCAGCTCACCAGAATTGGGGTCCACCGGGGAGCTGTTTTTT; CDR3: CASSPELGSTGELFF
D: -; J: TRBJ2-2; V: TRBV5-1; size: -; DNA: TGCGCCAGCAGCTTGGGGCCGGGACGCACCGGGGAGCTGTTTTTT; CDR3: CASSLGPGRTGELFF
D: TRBD2; J: TRBJ2-7; V: TRBV2; size: -; DNA: TGTGCCAGTGAGGGGGTTAGGCTAGCGGGGGCCGAAGCCTCCTACGAGCAGTACTTC; CDR3: CASEGVRLAGAEASYEQYF
D: -; J: TRBJ2-1; V: TRBV6-5; size: -; DNA: TGTGCCAGCAGTGTACAGGGCCATGAGCAGTTCTTC; CDR3: CASSVQGHEQFF
D: -; J: TRBJ1-1; V: TRBV5-1; size: -; DNA: TGCGCCAGCAGCGTACGGCAGGGAGGCGACACTGAAGCTTTCTTT; CDR3: CASSVRQGGDTEAFF
D: -; J: TRBJ2-7; V: TRBV11-2; size: -; DNA: TGTGCCAGCAGCTTCGAACCGACAGACTCCTACGAGCAGTACTTC; CDR3: CASSFEPTDSYEQYF
D: TRBD1; J: TRBJ1-6; V: TRBV2; size: once; DNA: TGTGCCAGCCAGACAGGGAAGTCCTATAATTCACCCCTCCACTTT; CDR3: CASQTGKSYNSPLHF
D: -; J: TRBJ1-2; V: TRBV5-1; size: -; DNA: TGCGCCAGCAGCTTTGGGGAGAAGGTCTATGGCTACACCTTC; CDR3: CASSFGEKVYGYTF
D: TRBD2; J: TRBJ2-3; V: TRBV27; size: -; DNA: TGTGCCAGCAGTTCTTGGACTAGCGGGATCACAGATACGCAGTATTTT; CDR3: CASSSWTSGITDTQYF